These T cell receptor beta chains were read from a single sample in a study of blood T cell repertoires in COVID-19. The repertoire was sequenced with immunoSEQ multiplex PCR; TCRdb's copy has only in-frame clones and lacks some. The table has about 140,000 clones, 75% to 80% seen once. The sequenced sample was PBMCs or T cells enriched from blood (not recorded which). The source is a woman between 45 and 65 years old who had recovered from COVID-19. CDR3s include the opening cysteine and the closing phenylalanine or tryptophan. A D gene is named only where the DNA matches it firmly.

d_gene	v_gene	j_gene	CDR3aa
.	TRBV11-3	TRBJ1-3	CASAGGSGNTIYF
.	TRBV28	TRBJ2-7	CASSSTRGGFEQYF
TRBD1	TRBV11-3	TRBJ2-7	CASSLVQGAEQYF
.	TRBV11-3	TRBJ2-7	CASSPTSTPYEQYF
TRBD1	TRBV5-1	TRBJ2-5	CASSLWGQDETQYF
TRBD2	TRBV7-2	TRBJ2-1	CASSSGQLAGAYNEQFF
.	TRBV27	TRBJ2-2	CASSLQGGKAGELFF
TRBD1	TRBV10-3	TRBJ2-1	CAISERGGLADNEQFF
.	TRBV7-2	TRBJ2-2	CASSFYGKNTGELFF
.	TRBV28	TRBJ2-3	CASSSDRDTQYF
TRBD1	TRBV11-2	TRBJ2-1	CASSFSAAGGAEQFF
.	TRBV30	TRBJ2-1	CAWTGIGVEQFF
TRBD2	TRBV5-8	TRBJ2-3	CASSSGTSVTDTQYF
TRBD2	TRBV4-1	TRBJ2-1	CASSQLTGGRNEQFF
.	TRBV3-1/TRBV3-2	TRBJ1-1	CASSQEAPLGAFF